These 20 T cell receptor beta chains share one sample of origin, sequenced in a study of T cell responses to AZD1222 COVID-19 vaccine. The protocol was immunoSEQ multiplex PCR, while the TCRdb copy is restricted to in-frame clones and leaves out a portion. This table holds 140,000 to 150,000 clones, around 90% found once. The sample consisted of peripheral blood, taken on day 0 of AZD1222 vaccination. These receptors all come from an adult in good health.

The V call is TRBV6-5, the J call TRBJ2-7, with D maybe TRBD2 (6 bases). Germline V gene lookup returns CDR1 MNHEY and CDR2 SVGAGI. The CDR3 extends over 13 amino acids. V lost 6 bases, J lost 1 base, and 10 bases lay in between. Here the CDR3 DNA reads TGTGCCAGCAGCCAACGGGGGTCCTACGAGCAGTACTTC. It encodes CASSQRGSYEQYF.

The chain employs TRBV2 and TRBJ1-1, with D perhaps TRBD1 (6 bases). Trimming took 6 bases from V and 4 from J, leaving 15 bases between them. The CDR3 extends over 14 amino acids. Germline CDR1 reads SNHLY; CDR2 reads FYNNEI. CDR3: CASRKQGPVTEAFF. In DNA form, the CDR3 reads TGTGCCAGCAGAAAACAGGGACCTGTCACTGAAGCTTTCTTT.

CDR3 sequence (DNA): TGTGCCAGCAGTGAATGGGGCGAACTCCACTTT. This gives the protein CASSEWGELHF. This chain links TRBV6-1 with TRBJ1-6; tentatively, D is TRBD1 (5 bases). The CDR3 is 11 residues long. CDR1 is MNHNS and CDR2 is SASEGT in the germline V gene. V lost 2 bases, J lost 16 bases, and 9 bases lay in between.

This chain links TRBV6-5 with TRBJ1-3; TRBD1 is a possible D gene (6 bases). From germline, CDR1 is MNHEY and CDR2 SVGAGI. The V end lost 0 bases, the J end lost 7 bases, and 16 bases lay between the germline ends. The CDR3 has 16 amino acids. CDR3 residues: CASSYSFRGGPNTIYF. For the CDR3, the DNA is TGTGCCAGCAGTTACTCGTTTCGAGGGGGTCCCAACACCATATATTTT.

The CDR3 nucleotides read TGTGCCAGCAGCTCCATGGGACAGGGGGCCGGAAACACCATATATTTT. Translating it yields CASSSMGQGAGNTIYF. The J gene is TRBJ1-3, the V gene TRBV7-9, with 12 nucleotides matching TRBD1. This CDR3 has 16 residues. J lost 4 bases, V lost 4 bases, and 5 bases had no gene match. Germline V gene lookup returns CDR1 SEHNR and CDR2 FQNEAQ (reference sequence). The whole variable domain, remainder taken from reference TRBV7-9 and TRBJ1-3, is DTGVSQNPRHKITKRGQNVTFRCDPISEHNRLYWYRQTLGQGPEFLTYFQNEAQLEKSRLLSDRFSAERPKGSFSTLEIQRTEQGDSAMYLCASSSMGQGAGNTIYFGEGSWLTVV.

The chain combines TRBV2 with TRBJ1-5, with unresolved D. V was cut by 4 bases and J by 1 base, with 14 bases left in between. The germline V gene encodes CDR1 SNHLY and CDR2 FYNNEI. This CDR3 is built from 16 residues. Written as DNA, the CDR3 is TGTGCCAGCAGTGGGCCTTTTTGGGCCAGCAATCAGCCCCAGCATTTT. Translating gives CASSGPFWASNQPQHF.

In DNA, the CDR3 is TGTGCCAGCAGCCACCGACAGGGGGCAGATTACGAGCAGTACTTC. Amino acids: CASSHRQGADYEQYF. The rearrangement uses TRBV7-7 and TRBJ2-7; 10 bases agree with TRBD1. CDR1 is SSHAT and CDR2 is FNYEAQ in the germline V gene (reference sequence). CDR3 length: 15 amino acids. The ends lost 5 bases at V and 4 bases at J; junction bases unmatched: 8.

The genes are TRBV24-1 and TRBJ2-3, with 8 bases aligning to TRBD1. There are 15 residues in the CDR3. Germline-derived CDR1 and CDR2 are KGHDR and SFDVKD. Trimming removed 9 bases from V and 4 bases from J; junction bases left unmatched: 11. Written as DNA, the CDR3 is TGTGCCACCGGCTTGGGCAGGGGGCAGGCAGATACGCAGTATTTT. It yields the protein CATGLGRGQADTQYF.

CDR3 nucleotides: TGTGCCAGCAGCTATGGACTAGCGGGAGCCCCTTTTTACAATGAGCAGTTCTTC. Amino acids: CASSYGLAGAPFYNEQFF. The J gene is TRBJ2-1, the V gene TRBV11-3; TRBD2 aligns across 13 bases. The CDR3 runs to 18 residues. V gave up 4 bases and J gave up 4 bases; unmatched junction bases: 10. Germline V gene lookup returns CDR1 SGHNT and CDR2 YENEEA.

The rearrangement joins TRBV2 to TRBJ2-1; 10 bases match TRBD1. Germline trimming cut 7 bases from V and 2 bases from J; bases unmatched to any gene: 5. The germline gives CDR1 SNHLY, CDR2 FYNNEI. CDR3 size: 15 residues. DNA for the CDR3: TGTGCCAGCACTAGGACAGGGGGAACCTACAATGAGCAGTTCTTC. This encodes CASTRTGGTYNEQFF.

The CDR3 loop reads CASSLQGGNQPQHF. The DNA for the CDR3 is TGTGCCAGCAGCTTACAGGGAGGGAATCAGCCCCAGCATTTT. The chain combines TRBV7-3 with TRBJ1-5, with TRBD1 as a possible D gene (5 bases). The length of the CDR3 is 14 residues. Germline CDR1 SGHTA, CDR2 FQGTGA. V was trimmed by 2 bases and J by 4 bases, leaving 9 bases between them.

V and J are TRBV9 and TRBJ1-4; D perhaps matches TRBD1 (6 bases). Germline CDR1 is SGDLS and CDR2 is YYNGEE. CDR3 length: 16 residues. The V end lost 2 bases, the J end lost 4 bases, and 15 bases lay between the germline ends. Here the CDR3 DNA reads TGTGCCAGCAGCGTCGGGGGGGCGCTGGGTAATGAAAAACTGTTTTTT. It specifies CASSVGGALGNEKLFF.

As for this clone: One end of the junction varies from germline; a read error may be responsible. The rearrangement links TRBV6-4 to TRBJ1-2; no clear D. The CDR3 extends over 12 amino acids. CDR1 and CDR2 (germline): MRHNA, SNTAGT. As DNA, the CDR3 is TGTGCCAGCAGTGTTCCGGTCCCTCCGAGACCCTTC. Encoded protein: CASSVPVPPRPF.

This sequence joins TRBV29-1 and TRBJ1-6; D is ambiguous. Germline CDR1 reads SQVTM; CDR2 reads ANQGSEA. Trimming shortened V by 4 bases and J by 3 bases, and 10 bases separated the two germline ends. This CDR3 spans 14 amino acids. CDR3 sequence: CSVVEDGYNSPLHF. DNA of the CDR3: TGCAGCGTTGTCGAGGACGGCTATAATTCACCCCTCCACTTT.

This chain uses TRBV3-1 (or the pseudogene TRBV3-2) with TRBJ2-1; 8 nucleotides match TRBD1. Germline lookup yields CDR1 LGHDT and CDR2 YNNKEL (reference sequence). This CDR3 region has 18 residues. The ends lost 10 bases at V and 7 bases at J; junction bases unmatched: 24. The CDR3 DNA is TGTGCCACCAAGGGCCAGGGGGCGTGGGGGAGGAAGTTGAATGAGCAGTTCTTC. The encoded protein is CATKGQGAWGRKLNEQFF.

CDR3 region: CSVRPSSGNTIYF. The DNA for the CDR3 is TGCAGCGTCCGACCCAGCTCTGGAAACACCATATATTTT. The chain uses TRBV29-1 and TRBJ1-3, with D unresolved. With 6 bases removed from V and 0 bases from J, the gap between germline ends came to 9 bases. The V gene's germline CDR1 is SQVTM and CDR2 ANQGSEA. This CDR3 comprises 13 residues.

By share, this clone ranks as medium-sized. The chain carries TRBV6-2 or TRBV6-3 and TRBJ2-6; D is ambiguous. Germline CDR1 and CDR2: MNHEY and SVGEGT. The CDR3 spans 15 residues. Trimming took 4 bases from V and 1 from J, leaving 8 bases between them. DNA for the CDR3: TGTGCCAGCAGTTCCGACGGGTCTGGGGCCAACGTCCTGACTTTC. Residues: CASSSDGSGANVLTF.

The chain uses TRBV7-2 and TRBJ1-1; TRBD1 aligns across 8 bases. Looked up from germline, CDR1 is SGHTA and CDR2 is FQGNSA. V was clipped by 2 bases and J by 4 bases; unmatched bases: 3. This CDR3 region has 14 residues. CDR3 in amino acids: CASSLTQGGTEAFF. CDR3 bases: TGTGCCAGCAGCTTAACACAGGGGGGCACTGAAGCTTTCTTT.

The J gene is TRBJ2-3, the V gene TRBV3-1 (or the pseudogene TRBV3-2), with D perhaps matching TRBD2 (6 bases). V was cut by 10 bases and J by 4 bases, with 15 bases left in between. CDR1 is LGHDT, CDR2 YNNKEL, per germline (reference sequence). The CDR3 is 13 amino acids. In nucleotides, the CDR3 is TGTGCCACCGAGGGCGGGGACTCAGATACGCAGTATTTT. Protein sequence: CATEGGDSDTQYF.

The chain joins TRBV6-2 or TRBV6-3 to TRBJ2-7; 9 bases fit TRBD1. CDR1 is MNHEY, CDR2 SVGEGT, per germline. J was trimmed by 6 bases and V by 2 bases; bases with no gene match: 2. The CDR3 extends over 13 amino acids. The CDR3 DNA reads TGTGCCAGCAGTTACGACAGGGGGAGCGAGCAGTACTTC. Amino acids: CASSYDRGSEQYF.